One and the same sample provided the 28 T cell receptor beta chains below, sequenced in a study of cytomegalovirus exposure and HLA in healthy donors. Assay: immunoSEQ multiplex PCR; the TCRdb copy retains only in-frame clones and omits some. Here the sample spans some 200,000 clones, around 81% being singletons. Sequencing was performed on PBMCs. The receptors were sampled from a woman aged 18 to 35 in good health and CMV-seropositive.

This clone was detected once. V usage is TRBV5-1 and J usage is TRBJ2-3; D is possibly TRBD1 (5 bases). Germline CDR1 reads SGHRS; CDR2 reads YFSETQ. V lost 0 bases and J lost 5, with 10 bases in between. There are 14 residues in the CDR3. CDR3 bases: TGCGCCAGCAGCTTGGGTGGGGCCCAAGATACGCAGTATTTT. Encoded protein: CASSLGGAQDTQYF.

J is TRBJ2-1 and V is TRBV4-2; 12 nucleotides match TRBD1. The CDR3 consists of 14 residues. Trimming at V came to 4 bases and at J to 9 bases, leaving 4 bases not matched to a gene. Looked up from germline, CDR1 is LGHNA and CDR2 is YNFKEQ. CDR3 sequence (DNA): TGTGCCAGCAGCCGGGGACAGGGGGCGAGTGAGCAGTTCTTC. Translating it yields CASSRGQGASEQFF.

In this sample, this clone turned up a few times. The chain carries TRBV28 and TRBJ1-2; the match to TRBD1 covers 8 bases. J lost 0 bases, V lost 6 bases, and 6 bases had no gene match. The germline gives CDR1 MDHEN, CDR2 SYDVKM. The CDR3 runs to 15 residues. CDR3 amino acids: CASRPTGVANYGYTF. CDR3 sequence (DNA): TGTGCCAGCAGGCCGACAGGGGTAGCTAACTATGGCTACACCTTC.

This chain links TRBV2 with TRBJ2-5; TRBD1 agrees at 7 bases. Looked up from germline, CDR1 is SNHLY and CDR2 is FYNNEI. Trimming took 3 bases from V and 2 from J; bases not matched to a gene: 3. The CDR3 is made up of 14 amino acids. DNA of the CDR3: TGTGCCAGCAGTGACCCGGGACAGCAAGAGACCCAGTACTTC. It encodes CASSDPGQQETQYF.

The chain couples TRBV2 to TRBJ1-6; 7 bases fit TRBD1. The CDR3 has 15 amino acids. Germline CDR1 is SNHLY and CDR2 is FYNNEI. Unmatched junction bases numbered 10, after V lost 6 bases and J lost 8 bases. The CDR3 DNA sequence: TGTGCCAGCAGACCAGCCGGGACAGCGGATTCACCCCTCCACTTT. It encodes CASRPAGTADSPLHF.

V and J are TRBV9 and TRBJ2-7, with a possible D match to TRBD2 (5 bases). The CDR3 sequence is 13 residues long. Trimming shortened V by 0 bases and J by 6 bases, and 10 bases separated the two germline ends. From germline, CDR1 is SGDLS and CDR2 YYNGEE. The CDR3 loop reads CASSVGYEGEQYF. In DNA, the CDR3 is TGTGCCAGCAGCGTAGGGTACGAGGGCGAGCAGTACTTC.

J is TRBJ1-4 and V is TRBV7-2; 7 bases line up with TRBD1. V was clipped by 5 bases and J by 0 bases; unmatched bases: 3. Germline V gives CDR1 SGHTA, CDR2 FQGNSA. The CDR3 consists of 15 residues. The CDR3 spells CASSRGQATNEKLFF. For the CDR3, the DNA is TGTGCCAGCAGCCGAGGACAGGCAACTAATGAAAAACTGTTTTTT.

This chain links TRBV27 with TRBJ2-1, with D tentatively TRBD2 (6 bases). From germline, CDR1 is MNHEY and CDR2 SMNVEV (reference sequence). Trimming removed 3 bases from V and 5 bases from J, with 14 bases in between. The CDR3 totals 15 residues. The CDR3 is CASSFLAVRDNEQFF. CDR3 in DNA: TGTGCCAGCAGTTTTTTAGCGGTTCGCGACAATGAGCAGTTCTTC.

The chain has TRBV6-1 and TRBJ2-2; D not certain. This CDR3 has 15 amino acids. CDR1 and CDR2 (germline): MNHNS, SASEGT. With 1 base removed from V and 2 bases from J, the gap between germline ends came to 8 bases. CDR3 coding DNA: TGTGCCAGCAGTGAAGTGAGCGAAAACACCGGGGAGCTGTTTTTT. Its translation: CASSEVSENTGELFF.

The chain is built from TRBV18 and TRBJ1-4; TRBD1 agrees at 7 bases. The germline CDR1 and CDR2 sequences are KGHSH and LQKENI. Unmatched junction bases numbered 11, after V lost 6 bases and J lost 7 bases. This CDR3 has 15 residues. CDR3 sequence (DNA): TGTGCCAGCTCTTTCGGACAGGCCGGGGGTGAAAAACTGTTTTTT. Translating gives CASSFGQAGGEKLFF.

V gene TRBV25-1 combines with J gene TRBJ2-7, with D possibly TRBD1 on 6 matching bases. This CDR3 spans 15 amino acids. In germline, CDR1 is MGHDK, CDR2 SYGVNS. V was clipped by 3 bases and J by 3 bases, with 15 bases between them. The CDR3 loop is CASSDPRDTNYEQYF. CDR3 nucleotide sequence: TGTGCCAGCAGTGACCCCCGGGACACCAACTACGAGCAGTACTTC.

This chain connects TRBV4-2 to TRBJ2-7; D is perhaps TRBD2 (6 bases). V was pared by 4 bases and J by 0 bases, with 16 bases between. Germline assignment: CDR1 LGHNA and CDR2 YNFKEQ. The CDR3 runs 16 residues. CDR3 protein: CASSLPGGASSYEQYF. Here the CDR3 DNA reads TGTGCCAGCAGCCTGCCAGGCGGGGCAAGCTCCTACGAGCAGTACTTC.

This clone was counted only a few times. The J gene is TRBJ1-5, the V gene TRBV2; 10 positions agree with TRBD1. The CDR3 is 17 residues long. Germline lookup yields CDR1 SNHLY and CDR2 FYNNEI. Trimming at V came to 4 bases and at J to 2 bases, leaving 8 bases not matched to a gene. CDR3 nucleotides: TGTGCCAGCAGTGTCACGACAGGGGGCTTTGGCAATCAGCCCCAGCATTTT. Its translation is CASSVTTGGFGNQPQHF.

This chain links TRBV7-7 with TRBJ1-2; no clear D gene. The V gene's germline CDR1 is SSHAT and CDR2 FNYEAQ (reference sequence). The length of the CDR3 is 13 residues. V was pared by 5 bases and J by 6 bases, with 13 bases between. The DNA for the CDR3 is TGTGCCAGCAGCCGCGCGGGAGGTGATGGCTACACCTTC. This sequence encodes CASSRAGGDGYTF.

A remark on this clone: At one end the junction does not follow the germline gene, possibly because of a read error. The chain is built from TRBV5-1 and TRBJ2-5; TRBD2 matches at 11 bases. The CDR3 has 15 residues. The V gene's germline CDR1 is SGHRS and CDR2 YFSETQ. The CDR3 reads CVSSTTGTSGETQYF. For the CDR3, the DNA is TGCGTCAGCAGCACGACCGGGACTAGCGGAGAGACCCAGTACTTC.

V is TRBV6-1 and J is TRBJ2-3; D is unclear. The CDR3 consists of 12 residues. Germline CDR1 and CDR2: MNHNS and SASEGT. Trimming removed 9 bases from V and 0 bases from J, with 7 bases in between. CDR3 in DNA: TGTGCCAGTCGCGGAAGCACAGATACGCAGTATTTT. Translating gives CASRGSTDTQYF.

This chain links TRBV6-1 with TRBJ1-2; D call uncertain. The germline V and J ends were trimmed by 0 bases and 4 bases, with 9 bases remaining between them. Germline CDR1 and CDR2: MNHNS and SASEGT. The CDR3 length is 14 residues. The chain's CDR3 is CASSEALGSYGYTF. As DNA, the CDR3 is TGTGCCAGCAGTGAAGCCCTGGGGAGCTATGGCTACACCTTC.

V is TRBV6-5 and J is TRBJ2-5; 8 bases fit TRBD2. The CDR3 contains 15 residues. The ends lost 6 bases at V and 4 bases at J; junction bases unmatched: 10. Germline CDR1 and CDR2: MNHEY and SVGAGI. The CDR3 DNA follows: TGTGCCAGCAGACACACGGGGGGGCCTGGAGAGACCCAGTACTTC. This codes for CASRHTGGPGETQYF.

The CDR3 here is CASFSSGLSTGELFF. The CDR3 nucleotides read TGTGCCAGCTTTTCGTCAGGGTTAAGCACCGGGGAGCTGTTTTTT. The V call is TRBV6-5, the J call TRBJ2-2; weak D call: TRBD1 (5 bases). Trimming took 8 bases from V and 4 from J, leaving 17 bases between them. Per the germline V gene, CDR1 is MNHEY and CDR2 is SVGAGI. CDR3 length: 15 residues.

The chain links TRBV6-5 to TRBJ2-1, with 7 bases aligning to TRBD1. CDR1 is MNHEY and CDR2 is SVGAGI in the germline V gene. The CDR3 loop spans 14 amino acids. V lost 6 bases, J lost 6 bases, and 8 bases stayed unmatched. CDR3 region: CASRRDSMANEQFF. CDR3 nucleotide sequence: TGTGCCAGCAGACGGGACAGTATGGCCAATGAGCAGTTCTTC.

This chain joins TRBV5-1 and TRBJ2-1, with 16 bases matching TRBD2. The CDR3 totals 19 residues. The ends lost 5 bases at V and 1 base at J; junction bases unmatched: 9. Germline CDR1 and CDR2: SGHRS and YFSETQ. The CDR3 loop reads CASRQGTSGGAGSYNEQFF. The CDR3 DNA sequence: TGCGCCAGCAGGCAGGGGACTAGCGGGGGGGCTGGTTCCTACAATGAGCAGTTCTTC. Based on the CDR3 plus reference TRBV5-1 and TRBJ2-1, the full variable domain is KAGVTQTPRYLIKTRGQQVTLSCSPISGHRSVSWYQQTPGQGLQFLFEYFSETQRNKGNFPGRFSGRQFSNSRSEMNVSTLELGDSALYLCASRQGTSGGAGSYNEQFFGPGTRLTVL.

This clone was counted between two and nine times. The rearrangement uses TRBV11-3 and TRBJ2-1; no clear D. Trimming took off 5 bases at V and 3 bases at J, with 11 bases between the two ends. Germline loops: CDR1 SGHNT, CDR2 YENEEA. The CDR3 is 14 amino acids. CDR3 loop: CASSADNIYNEQFF. DNA of the CDR3: TGTGCCAGCAGCGCTGACAACATCTACAATGAGCAGTTCTTC.

J is TRBJ1-1 and V is TRBV27; D uncertain. The V gene lost 5 bases and the J gene lost 11 bases, with 18 bases spanning the gap. CDR3 length: 13 amino acids. Germline CDR1 is MNHEY and CDR2 is SMNVEV (reference sequence). The CDR3 spells CASSVGGHSSAFF. In DNA form, the CDR3 reads TGTGCCAGCAGTGTCGGTGGTCATTCGTCGGCTTTCTTT.

The chain is built from TRBV28 and TRBJ2-5; D ambiguous. CDR1 is MDHEN and CDR2 is SYDVKM in the germline V gene. There are 12 residues in the CDR3. Trimming stripped 6 bases from V and 3 bases from J, with 8 bases between. The CDR3 DNA is TGTGCCAGCAGCACAGAAGAAGAGACCCAGTACTTC. Protein: CASSTEEETQYF.

The chain links TRBV28 to TRBJ1-2; 10 bases are a match to TRBD1. Germline CDR1 reads MDHEN; CDR2 reads SYDVKM. Trimming removed 5 bases from V and 4 bases from J; junction bases left unmatched: 7. There are 15 residues in the CDR3. CDR3 amino acids: CASSRQGARAYGYTF. CDR3 in DNA: TGTGCCAGCAGTCGACAGGGGGCGCGTGCCTATGGCTACACCTTC.

This clone was counted once. This sequence joins TRBV4-1 and TRBJ2-3, with TRBD1 as a possible D gene (5 bases). Trimming took off 0 bases at V and 2 bases at J, with 12 bases between the two ends. Germline V gene data show CDR1 as MGHRA and CDR2 as YSYEKL. This CDR3 comprises 16 residues. CDR3 sequence (DNA): TGCGCCAGCAGCCAAGATGACAGAGAAGACACAGATACGCAGTATTTT. This encodes CASSQDDREDTDTQYF.

The chain is built from TRBV6-5 and TRBJ2-7; D unresolved. The CDR3 consists of 15 residues. V lost 11 bases, J lost 1 base, and 21 bases lay in between. Per the germline V gene, CDR1 is MNHEY and CDR2 is SVGAGI. The CDR3 region has the DNA TGTGCCCCCGGGTGGCTCCAGAAGAAATCCTACGAGCAGTACTTC. Protein sequence: CAPGWLQKKSYEQYF.

This rearrangement joins TRBV6-5 to TRBJ2-7, with 7 bases fitting TRBD2. J gave up 4 bases and V 1 base, and 4 bases lay outside the gene matches. The germline gives CDR1 MNHEY, CDR2 SVGAGI. CDR3 size: 14 residues. The CDR3 is CASSYFRGEYEQYF. In nucleotides, the CDR3 is TGTGCCAGCAGTTACTTCCGGGGGGAGTACGAGCAGTACTTC.